At least ten counts were recorded for the clone carrying this T cell receptor beta chain. Its matching antigen is unknown. This entry is derived from a study of CD8+CD57+ T cells in acquired aplastic anemia. Study at large: Average DNA yield from sorted CD4+ and CD8+ cells was around 3.2 ug. The average read count for CD4+ cells in healthy donors was around 9.9 million. The study's findings and limits: The CD8+ Simpson's diversity of patients and controls was not significantly different. Both patients and controls carried the same twenty-nine CD8+ CDR3 sequences.

Genomic DNA was employed as the template in profiling TCR beta VDJ and CDR3. MiXCR, run by TCRdb on the reads, gives a single entry per CDR3 protein. Of around 200,000 distinct CDR3 sequences listed, over 60% were seen once; the top ten hold less than 30%. The CDR3 covers 14 residues. From germline, CDR1 is MNHEY and CDR2 SVGEGT. J gave up 6 bases and V 10 bases, and 9 bases lay outside the gene matches. Sequenced: sorted CD4+, CD8+, or CD8+CD57+ T cells (not recorded which) from PBMCs. The genes are TRBV6-2 or TRBV6-3 and TRBJ1-5; 10 bases are shared with TRBD1. This clonotype originated in a human donor in good health. The CDR3 sequence is CATETGGMSQPQHF. CDR3 sequence (DNA): TGTGCCACGGAGACAGGGGGCATGAGTCAGCCCCAGCATTTT.